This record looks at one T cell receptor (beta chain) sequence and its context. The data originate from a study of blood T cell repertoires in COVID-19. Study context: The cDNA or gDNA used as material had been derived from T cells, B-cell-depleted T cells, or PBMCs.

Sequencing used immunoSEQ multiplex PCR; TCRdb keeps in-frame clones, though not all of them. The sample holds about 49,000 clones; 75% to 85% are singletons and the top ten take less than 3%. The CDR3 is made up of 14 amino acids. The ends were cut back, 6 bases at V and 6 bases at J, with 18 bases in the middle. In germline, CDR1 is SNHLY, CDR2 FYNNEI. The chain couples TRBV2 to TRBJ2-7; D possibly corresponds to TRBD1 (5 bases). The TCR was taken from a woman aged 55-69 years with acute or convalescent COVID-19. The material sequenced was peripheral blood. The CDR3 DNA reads TGTGCCAGCAGCCAACTCCAGGGCCTCGGCGAGCAGTACTTC. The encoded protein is CASSQLQGLGEQYF.